This T cell receptor beta chain was captured by sequencing in a study of T cell repertoires and leukemia-associated antigens (dated by TCRdb to about 2019). About the investigation overall: Per sample, about 5.1 to 7 million read pairs and roughly 3 to 5.0 million effective reads were obtained, for some 16 million effective reads in total. Using in vitro peptide stimulation of healthy T cells, the study sought to determine the antigen recognized by a TCR Vbeta21 clone earlier detected in CML patients. Points the paper makes about the study in general: The antigen specificity and function of the expanded clones were not directly tested, and further investigation of both was required. No significant differences among the four groups were observed in the numbers of Vbeta genes (roughly 60), Jbeta genes (about 15), VDJ rearrangements, or unique CDR3s.

Total RNA was extracted from the cultured T cells using TRIzol reagent. 5' rapid amplification of cDNA ends (5'RACE) was used to amplify TCRbeta libraries from RNA. Before sequencing, Qubit, an Agilent instrument, and quantitative PCR were used to check library concentration and integrity. A commercial service provider sequenced the qualified libraries on Illumina HiSeq or MiSeq. On the study's bioinformatics: TCR sequences in each sample were identified using MiXCR version 1.8.2. Qualified clones required a CDR3 longer than four amino acids, an in-frame nucleotide length, and no stop codon. A read containing the complete CDR3 structure was defined as an effective read. RT-PCR with 24 Vbeta primers, GeneScan spectratyping, and Sanger sequencing were used to validate expanded clones. TCRdb reanalyzed the raw reads on its own, using fastp at Q25 for trimming and MiXCR for clone calling, and kept in-frame beta chains. Records with the same CDR3 protein are collapsed into one entry carrying the most frequent genes and DNA. For this entry, the V and J calls and clone size follow TCRdb and not the study's own pipeline. The sample data list 11,000 or so distinct CDR3 sequences, and roughly 43% of these were observed just once. The top ten constitute over 25% of the sample.

This clonotype is a singleton in its sample. Its binding antigen is unknown. This is likely a read error, given that the CDR3 carries no conserved phenylalanine or tryptophan at its end. As a first step, CD3+ T cells were rested overnight at 2.5 million cells/mL in RPMI 1640 lacking fetal bovine serum. Following the manufacturer's instructions, MACS immunomagnetic beads were used to pull CD3+ T cells out of the PBMCs. CDR1 and CDR2, looked up from the germline V gene, are SGHTA and FQGNSA. The V and J ends are trimmed by 2 bases and 0 bases, leaving 17 bases between them. The CDR3 comprises 18 residues, both ends counted. This entry keeps only the CDR3 DNA: 54 bases, framed from base 1.

The chain joins TRBV7-2 to TRBJ1-5, with no confident D gene call. The specimen was CD3+ T cells sorted from blood and cultured. The source is a female donor in good health. The CDR3: CASSLMASLHYSNQPQHL. The DNA reads as follows: TGTGCCAGCAGCTTAATGGCCAGTTTACACTATAGCAATCAGCCCCAGCATCTT.